This T cell receptor (beta chain) was obtained from a study of response to subunit inactivated influenza vaccine. Findings and caveats of the study: Few additional T cells are recruited per seasonal influenza vaccination, authors suggested.

Trimming cost V 5 bases and J 6 bases; bases outside gene matches: 7. CDR3 length: 13 residues. CDR1 and CDR2 from the germline V gene are KGHSH and LQKENI. MiXCR, applied by TCRdb to the RT-PCR reads, yields one record per CDR3 protein. The data show around 750,000 distinct CDR3 sequences, with 20% to 25% seen just once and roughly a tenth held by the top ten. Note on this clonotype: What it binds is not known.

This chain joins TRBV18 and TRBJ2-7; 7 nucleotides agree with TRBD1. This clonotype originated in a man aged 50-60 years who received an inactivated influenza vaccine. Here the sequenced sample was PBMCs from blood, taken 4 to 6 days after vaccination. CDR3 bases: TGTGCCAGCTCAGAGACAGGGAGAGGCGAGCAGTACTTC. This codes for CASSETGRGEQYF.